The clone carrying this T cell receptor (beta chain) was seen a handful of times. Antigen specificity is unknown. The gene names given are mouse names. The DNA ends 1 residue before the CDR3 does, and the rest of the CDR3 is filled in from the germline J gene. Repertoires were generated with immunoSEQ multiplex PCR, while TCRdb's copy carries only in-frame clones and drops some. Of roughly 7,300 clones detected, around 50% appear once; the ten largest clones hold less than 15%. The V gene's germline CDR1 is SNHLY and CDR2 FYNGKV (reference sequence). Trimming stripped 7 bases from V and 0 bases from J, with 10 bases between. The CDR3 sequence is 14 residues long. This specimen belongs to a study of tissue T cells after allogeneic stem cell transplantation. The time point is: mouse harvest day 7 after allogeneic transplant. Mouse grafts combined 10^7 T-cell-depleted bone marrow cells with 10^6 splenic CD5+ T cells. B6 (H2b) cells into BALB/c (H2d) mice; tissues taken at day 7 or 14.

General study findings and limits: The patient cohort was small and clinically heterogeneous, with limited sampling depth. Which tissue TCRs were alloreactive or antigen-specific was not determined. Some clones might be persisting host cells.

The sample taken for sequencing was lymph node tissue. The chain links TRBV3 to TRBJ1-3; D perhaps matches TRBD1 (5 bases). This TCR came from a female BALB/c mouse given C57BL/6 T cells with graft-versus-host disease after an allogeneic hematopoietic cell transplant. The CDR3: CASTGQNSGNTLYF. The CDR3 bases that were read are TGTGCCAGCACCGGACAAAATTCTGGAAATACGCTCTAT.